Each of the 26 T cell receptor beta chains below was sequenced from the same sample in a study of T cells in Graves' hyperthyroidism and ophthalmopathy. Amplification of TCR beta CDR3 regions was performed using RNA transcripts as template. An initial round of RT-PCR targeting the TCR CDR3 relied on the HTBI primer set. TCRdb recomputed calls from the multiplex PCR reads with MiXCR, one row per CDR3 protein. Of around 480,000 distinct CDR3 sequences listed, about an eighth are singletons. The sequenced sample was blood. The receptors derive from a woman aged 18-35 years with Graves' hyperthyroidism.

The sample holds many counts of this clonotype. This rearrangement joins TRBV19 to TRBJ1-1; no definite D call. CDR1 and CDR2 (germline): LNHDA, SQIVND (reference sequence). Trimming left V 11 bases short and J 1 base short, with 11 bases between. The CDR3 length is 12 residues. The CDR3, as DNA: TGTGCCTGCGGCGTGGGGAACACTGAAGCTTTCTTT. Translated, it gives CACGVGNTEAFF.

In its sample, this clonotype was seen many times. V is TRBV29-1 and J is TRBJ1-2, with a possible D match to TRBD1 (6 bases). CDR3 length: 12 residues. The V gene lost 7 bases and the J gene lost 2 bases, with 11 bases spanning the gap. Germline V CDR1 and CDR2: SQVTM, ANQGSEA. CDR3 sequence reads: CSGFRGNYGYTF. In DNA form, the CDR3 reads TGCAGCGGCTTTAGGGGGAACTATGGCTACACCTTC. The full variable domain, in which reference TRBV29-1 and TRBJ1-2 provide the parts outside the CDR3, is SAVISQKPSRDICQRGTSLTIQCQVDSQVTMMFWYRQQPGQSLTLIATANQGSEATYESGFVIDKFPISRPNLTFSTLTVSNMSPEDSSIYLCSGFRGNYGYTFGSGTRLTVV.

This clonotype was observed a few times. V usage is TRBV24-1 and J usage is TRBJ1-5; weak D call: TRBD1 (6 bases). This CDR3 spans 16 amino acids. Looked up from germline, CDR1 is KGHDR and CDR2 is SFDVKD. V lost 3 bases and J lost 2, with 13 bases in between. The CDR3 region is CATSDQTPGGNQPQHF. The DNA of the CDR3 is TGTGCCACCAGTGATCAAACTCCAGGGGGCAATCAGCCCCAGCATTTT.

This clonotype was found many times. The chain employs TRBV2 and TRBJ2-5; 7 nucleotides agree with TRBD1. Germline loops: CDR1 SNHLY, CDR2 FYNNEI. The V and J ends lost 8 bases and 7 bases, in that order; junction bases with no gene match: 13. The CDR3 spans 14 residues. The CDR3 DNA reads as TGTGCCAGCCATAGGGAGACAGGGAGTTTGACCCAGTACTTC. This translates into CASHRETGSLTQYF. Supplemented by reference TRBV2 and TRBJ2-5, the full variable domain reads EPEVTQTPSHQVTQMGQEVILRCVPISNHLYFYWYRQILGQKVEFLVSFYNNEISEKSEIFDDQFSVERPDGSNFTLKIRSTKLEDSAMYFCASHRETGSLTQYFGPGTRLLVL.

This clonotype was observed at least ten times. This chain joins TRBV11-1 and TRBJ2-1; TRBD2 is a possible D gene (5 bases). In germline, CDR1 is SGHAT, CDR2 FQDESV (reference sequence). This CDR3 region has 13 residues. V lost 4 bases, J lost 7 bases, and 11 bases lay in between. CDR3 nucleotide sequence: TGTGCCAGCAGCTATACGACGGGGAATGAGCAGTTCTTC. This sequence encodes CASSYTTGNEQFF. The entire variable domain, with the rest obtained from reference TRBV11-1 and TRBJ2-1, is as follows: EAEVAQSPRYKITEKSQAVAFWCDPISGHATLYWYRQILGQGPELLVQFQDESVVDDSQLPKDRFSAERLKGVDSTLKIQPAELGDSAMYLCASSYTTGNEQFFGPGTRLTVL.

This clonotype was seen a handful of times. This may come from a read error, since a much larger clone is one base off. The CDR3 bases are TGTGCCAGCAGCCCTCTCCTGGAAAGGAGGACTGGGGCCAACGTCCTGACTTTC. Protein product: CASSPLLERRTGANVLTF. The V call is TRBV11-2, the J call TRBJ2-6, with D tentatively TRBD2 (5 bases). The CDR3 spans 18 residues. Germline V CDR1 and CDR2: SGHAT, FQNNGV. Trimming left V 5 bases short and J 2 bases short, with 19 bases between.

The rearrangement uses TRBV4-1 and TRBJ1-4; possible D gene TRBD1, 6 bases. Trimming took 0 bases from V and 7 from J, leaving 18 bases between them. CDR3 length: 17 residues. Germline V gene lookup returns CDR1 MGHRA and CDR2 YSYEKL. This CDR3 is CASSQDTNRARTEKLFF. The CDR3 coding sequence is TGCGCCAGCAGCCAAGATACTAACAGGGCGCGGACTGAAAAACTGTTTTTT.

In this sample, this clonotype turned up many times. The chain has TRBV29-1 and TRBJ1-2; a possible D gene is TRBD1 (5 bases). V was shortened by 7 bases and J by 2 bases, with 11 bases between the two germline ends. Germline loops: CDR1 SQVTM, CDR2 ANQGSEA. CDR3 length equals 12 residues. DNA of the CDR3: TGCAGCGGGGGGACGGCGAACTATGGCTACACCTTC. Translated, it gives CSGGTANYGYTF.

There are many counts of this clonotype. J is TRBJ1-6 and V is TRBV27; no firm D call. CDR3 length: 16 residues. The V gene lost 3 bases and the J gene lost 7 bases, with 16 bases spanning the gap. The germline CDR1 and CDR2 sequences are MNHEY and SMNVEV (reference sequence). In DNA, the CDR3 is TGTGCCAGCAGTTTTTTGGACCACAGTCGCAATTCACCCCTCCACTTT. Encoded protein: CASSFLDHSRNSPLHF.

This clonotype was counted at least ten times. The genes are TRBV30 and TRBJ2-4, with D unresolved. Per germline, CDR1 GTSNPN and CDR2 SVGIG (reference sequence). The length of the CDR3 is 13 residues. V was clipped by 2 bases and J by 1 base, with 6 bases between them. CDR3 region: CAWSLTAKNIQYF. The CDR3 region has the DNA TGTGCCTGGAGTCTGACGGCCAAAAACATTCAGTACTTC.

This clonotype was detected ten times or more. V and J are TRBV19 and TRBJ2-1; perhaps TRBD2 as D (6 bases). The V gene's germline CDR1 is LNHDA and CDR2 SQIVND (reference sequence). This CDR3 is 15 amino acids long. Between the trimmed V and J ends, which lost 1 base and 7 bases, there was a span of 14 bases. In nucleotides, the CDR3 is TGTGCCAGTAGTATAGGGGAATCGGGGAGGAATGAGCAGTTCTTC. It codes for CASSIGESGRNEQFF.

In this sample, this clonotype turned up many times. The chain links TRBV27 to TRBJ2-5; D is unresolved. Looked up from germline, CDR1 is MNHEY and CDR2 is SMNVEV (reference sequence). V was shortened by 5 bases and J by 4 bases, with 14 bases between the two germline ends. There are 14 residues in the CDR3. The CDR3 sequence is CASSEWAARETQYF. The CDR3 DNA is TGTGCCAGCAGTGAGTGGGCGGCTAGAGAGACCCAGTACTTC.

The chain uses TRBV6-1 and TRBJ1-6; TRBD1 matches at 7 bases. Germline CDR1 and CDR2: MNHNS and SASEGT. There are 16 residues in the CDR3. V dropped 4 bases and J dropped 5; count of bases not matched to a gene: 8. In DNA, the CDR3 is TGTGCCAGCAGTGCTCAGGGGGGAGGGAATAATTCACCCCTCCACTTT. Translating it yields CASSAQGGGNNSPLHF.

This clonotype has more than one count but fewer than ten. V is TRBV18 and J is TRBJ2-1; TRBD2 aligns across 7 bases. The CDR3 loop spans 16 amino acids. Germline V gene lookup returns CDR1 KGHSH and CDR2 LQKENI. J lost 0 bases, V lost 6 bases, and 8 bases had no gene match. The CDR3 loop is CASSPTSERSYNEQFF. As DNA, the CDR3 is TGTGCCAGCTCCCCCACTAGCGAGCGCTCCTACAATGAGCAGTTCTTC.

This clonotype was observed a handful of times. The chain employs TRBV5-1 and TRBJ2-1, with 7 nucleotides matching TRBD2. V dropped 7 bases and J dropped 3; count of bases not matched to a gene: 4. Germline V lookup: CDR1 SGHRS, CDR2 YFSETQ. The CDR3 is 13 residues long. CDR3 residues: CASGSSGYNEQFF. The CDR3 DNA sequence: TGCGCCAGCGGGTCTAGCGGCTACAATGAGCAGTTCTTC.

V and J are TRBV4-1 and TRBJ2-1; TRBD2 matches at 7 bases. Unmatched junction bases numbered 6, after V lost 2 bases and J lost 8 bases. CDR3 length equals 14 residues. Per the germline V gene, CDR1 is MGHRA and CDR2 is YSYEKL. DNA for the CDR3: TGCGCCAGCAGCCAAAGGACTAGAACTCATGAGCAGTTCTTC. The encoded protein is CASSQRTRTHEQFF.

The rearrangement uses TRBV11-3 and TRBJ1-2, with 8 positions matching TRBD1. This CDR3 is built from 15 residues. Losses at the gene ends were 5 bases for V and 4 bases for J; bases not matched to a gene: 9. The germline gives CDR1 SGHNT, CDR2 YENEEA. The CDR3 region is CASSPRTGSTYGYTF. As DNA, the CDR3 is TGTGCCAGCAGCCCGCGGACAGGGTCGACCTATGGCTACACCTTC.

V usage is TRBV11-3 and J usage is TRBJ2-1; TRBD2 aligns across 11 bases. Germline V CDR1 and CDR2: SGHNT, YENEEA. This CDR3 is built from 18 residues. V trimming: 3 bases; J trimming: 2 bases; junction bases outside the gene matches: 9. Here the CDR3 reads CASSFTTSGALPYNEQFF. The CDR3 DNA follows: TGTGCCAGCAGCTTCACGACTAGCGGGGCTCTACCCTACAATGAGCAGTTCTTC.

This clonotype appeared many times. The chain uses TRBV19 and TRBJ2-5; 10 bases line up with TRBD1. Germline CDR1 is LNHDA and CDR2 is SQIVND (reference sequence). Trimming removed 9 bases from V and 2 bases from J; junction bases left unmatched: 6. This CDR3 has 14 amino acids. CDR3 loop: CASSRDRGQETQYF. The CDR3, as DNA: TGTGCCAGCAGCCGGGACAGGGGACAAGAGACCCAGTACTTC.

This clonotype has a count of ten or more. CDR3 DNA: TGTGCCAGCAGTTACTCGATCCTGGGCCCTACCTACGAGCAGTACGTC. Its protein is CASSYSILGPTYEQYV. V gene TRBV6-2 or TRBV6-3 combines with J gene TRBJ2-7; D gene unclear. CDR1 and CDR2 (germline): MNHEY, SVGEGT. The CDR3 length is 16 residues. The V end lost 0 bases, the J end lost 2 bases, and 14 bases lay between the germline ends.

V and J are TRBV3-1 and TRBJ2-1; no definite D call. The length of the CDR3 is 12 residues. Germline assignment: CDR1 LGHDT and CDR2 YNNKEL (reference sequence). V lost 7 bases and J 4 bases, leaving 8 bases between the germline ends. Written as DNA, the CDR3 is TGTGCCAGCACGTCGGATTACAATGAGCAGTTCTTC. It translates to CASTSDYNEQFF.

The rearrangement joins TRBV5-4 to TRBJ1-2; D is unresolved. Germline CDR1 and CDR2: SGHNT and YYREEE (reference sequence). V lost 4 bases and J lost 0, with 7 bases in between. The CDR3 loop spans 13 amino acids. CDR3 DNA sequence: TGTGCCAGCAGCGAACGGACTAACTATGGCTACACCTTC. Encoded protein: CASSERTNYGYTF.

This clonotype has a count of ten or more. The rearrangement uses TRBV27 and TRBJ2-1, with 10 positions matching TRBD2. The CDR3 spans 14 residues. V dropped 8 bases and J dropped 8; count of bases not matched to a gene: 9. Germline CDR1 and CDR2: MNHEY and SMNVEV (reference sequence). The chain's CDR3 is CASLPSGRWDEQFF. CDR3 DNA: TGTGCCAGCCTCCCTAGCGGGAGATGGGATGAGCAGTTCTTC.

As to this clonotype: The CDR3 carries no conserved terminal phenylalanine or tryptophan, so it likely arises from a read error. Here the CDR3 DNA reads TGTGCCAGCTCACCAGTTGAGTTCGCCCACGAGCAGTACGGC. Amino acids: CASSPVEFAHEQYG. The V and J genes are TRBV18 and TRBJ2-7, with no clear D. The CDR3 loop spans 14 amino acids. CDR1 and CDR2 from the germline V gene are KGHSH and LQKENI. V was clipped by 2 bases and J by 5 bases, with 13 bases between them.

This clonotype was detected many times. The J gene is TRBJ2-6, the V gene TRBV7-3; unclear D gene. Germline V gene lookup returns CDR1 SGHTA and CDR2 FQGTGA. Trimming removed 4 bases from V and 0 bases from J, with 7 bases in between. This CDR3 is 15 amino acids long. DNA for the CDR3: TGTGCCAGCAGCTCCCGGTACTCTGGGGCCAACGTCCTGACTTTC. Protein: CASSSRYSGANVLTF.

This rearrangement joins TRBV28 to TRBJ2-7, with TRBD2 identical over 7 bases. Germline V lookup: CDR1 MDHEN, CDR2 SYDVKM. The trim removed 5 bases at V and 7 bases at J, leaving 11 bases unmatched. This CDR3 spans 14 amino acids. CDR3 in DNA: TGTGCCAGCAGTCCGGTAGTTGCGGGAGATGAGCAGTACTTC. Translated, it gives CASSPVVAGDEQYF.